The 20 T cell receptor beta chains in this list originate from one sample, sequenced in a study of T cell clonotyping in hematopoietic cell transplantation (dated by TCRdb to the early 2020s). The library was obtained by the immunoSEQ multiplex PCR assay. The source is immuneACCESS, and TCRdb retained only in-frame sequences with V and J called. Part of the clones is not carried over; for the studies checked, unresolved V genes explain less than half of this, and the remainder is unexplained. The sample yields 25,000 to 35,000 clones; under 95% were counted once. Of the sample, 2% to 2.5% falls within the top ten clones. This specimen's time point label, per the study, means: recipient sample about 28 days before transplant, after cytoreduction. This specimen consisted of peripheral blood mononuclear cells, obtained before stem cell transplant. These receptors were taken from a man aged 50 to 60 with acute myeloid leukemia. Some clones in this sample may be carry-over from other donors' samples.

This chain uses TRBV5-4 with TRBJ2-7, with D possibly being TRBD1 (6 bases). Germline V gene lookup returns CDR1 SGHNT and CDR2 YYREEE (reference sequence). The CDR3 has 14 residues. Trimming cost V 5 bases and J 2 bases, with 14 bases left between them. CDR3 in amino acids: CASREMTGPYEQYF. The CDR3 DNA follows: TGTGCCAGCAGGGAAATGACAGGTCCCTACGAGCAGTACTTC.

The table lists this clone with a count of one. The V gene is TRBV27, the J gene TRBJ2-3; 10 bases map to TRBD2. V shed 3 bases, J shed 5 bases, and the junction held 5 bases outside the gene matches. This CDR3 contains 15 residues. The V gene's germline CDR1 is MNHEY and CDR2 SMNVEV (reference sequence). The chain's CDR3 is CASSLTSGFLDTQYF. CDR3 coding DNA: TGTGCCAGCAGTTTGACTAGCGGGTTTTTAGATACGCAGTATTTT.

This clone was seen only once. The J gene is TRBJ1-5, the V gene TRBV7-6, with a tentative D call TRBD1 (6 bases). Germline values: CDR1 SGHVS, CDR2 FNYEAQ. The CDR3 totals 17 residues. The V gene lost 6 bases and the J gene lost 4 bases, with 22 bases spanning the gap. The CDR3 sequence: CASSLFLGTGSNQPQHF. DNA for the CDR3: TGTGCCAGCAGTCTATTCCTGGGTACAGGGAGTAATCAGCCCCAGCATTTT.

CDR3 coding DNA: TGCAGCGTTGAAGAGCCGAGGGATACGCAGTATTTT. Translated, it gives CSVEEPRDTQYF. The rearrangement links TRBV29-1 to TRBJ2-3; the D is unclear. The V end was cut by 0 bases, the J end by 6 bases, with 7 bases between. Germline CDR1 reads SQVTM; CDR2 reads ANQGSEA. The CDR3 sequence is 12 residues long.

V usage is TRBV28 and J usage is TRBJ2-5; 7 positions agree with TRBD1. Per germline, CDR1 MDHEN and CDR2 SYDVKM. Losses at the gene ends were 2 bases for V and 5 bases for J; bases not matched to a gene: 8. The CDR3 covers 15 residues. The CDR3 DNA reads TGTGCCAGCAGTTTACGTCGGGTCAGGGGGGAGACCCAGTACTTC. Amino acid sequence: CASSLRRVRGETQYF.

The gene calls are TRBV14 and TRBJ2-2; D gene unclear. Germline CDR1 reads SGHDN; CDR2 reads FVKESK. This CDR3 has 13 amino acids. Trimming removed 0 bases at V and 5 bases at J, with 4 bases between. CDR3 protein: CASSQEWTGELFF. The CDR3 DNA follows: TGTGCCAGCAGCCAAGAGTGGACCGGGGAGCTGTTTTTT.

The gene calls are TRBV28 and TRBJ2-7; TRBD1 aligns across 10 bases. The V segment lost 5 bases and the J segment 3 bases; nucleotides outside the gene matches: 4. The CDR3 has 14 residues. Germline loops: CDR1 MDHEN, CDR2 SYDVKM. The CDR3 region is CASSRRDRGYEQYF. In nucleotides, the CDR3 is TGTGCCAGCAGTAGACGGGACAGGGGCTACGAGCAGTACTTC.

The V gene is TRBV20-1, the J gene TRBJ2-3; D may be TRBD2 (6 bases). The germline V gene encodes CDR1 DFQATT and CDR2 SNEGSKA (reference sequence). The CDR3 is 11 residues long. CDR3 nucleotide sequence: TGCAGAGCGGGCGTCACAGATACGCAGTATTTT. Translated: CRAGVTDTQYF.

This clone appeared a few times. The rearrangement uses TRBV27 and TRBJ1-2; 7 nucleotides match TRBD1. Germline CDR1 reads MNHEY; CDR2 reads SMNVEV (reference sequence). CDR3 size: 16 residues. The trim removed 5 bases at V and 0 bases at J, leaving 9 bases unmatched. This CDR3 reads CASSGWTGGTNYGYTF. The CDR3 DNA reads TGTGCCAGCAGTGGGTGGACAGGTGGTACTAACTATGGCTACACCTTC.

CDR3 residues: CASSKTLDEQFF. The CDR3 DNA reads TGTGCCAGCAGTAAAACATTGGATGAGCAGTTCTTC. The chain joins TRBV7-2 to TRBJ2-1; D call uncertain. This CDR3 region has 12 residues. The V gene's germline CDR1 is SGHTA and CDR2 FQGNSA. V gave up 6 bases and J gave up 8 bases, with 11 bases separating them.

This clone came up a few times. The chain joins TRBV16 to TRBJ1-5, with D uncertain. The CDR3 spans 13 residues. Germline values: CDR1 KGHSY, CDR2 FQNENV. Trimming cost V 0 bases and J 3 bases, with 3 bases left between them. In DNA form, the CDR3 reads TGTGCCAGCAGCCAATCCGTCAATCAGCCCCAGCATTTT. It codes for CASSQSVNQPQHF.

In nucleotides, the CDR3 is TGTGCCAGTAGTGCCGACAAGTTTGAAAAACTGTTTTTT. Its translation: CASSADKFEKLFF. The V and J genes are TRBV19 and TRBJ1-4; D is uncertain. Per germline, CDR1 LNHDA and CDR2 SQIVND (reference sequence). This CDR3 region has 13 residues. Trimming cost V 5 bases and J 7 bases, with 11 bases left between them.

The CDR3 is CASSSHLSQGGKTQYF. CDR3 DNA: TGTGCCAGCAGCTCCCATCTTAGCCAGGGTGGGAAGACCCAGTACTTC. The chain links TRBV7-9 to TRBJ2-5, with TRBD1 as a possible D gene (5 bases). This CDR3 is 16 amino acids long. Germline V gives CDR1 SEHNR, CDR2 FQNEAQ (reference sequence). The V and J ends lost 4 bases and 6 bases respectively, with 21 bases between them.

This chain connects TRBV27 to TRBJ2-7; 7 bases agree with TRBD2. V dropped 4 bases and J dropped 4; count of bases not matched to a gene: 34. Germline V gene sequence: CDR1 MNHEY, CDR2 SMNVEV (reference sequence). This CDR3 spans 23 amino acids. CDR3 nucleotide sequence: TGTGCCAGCAGTTCTCAACTTTCCCGGGGAGGTGGTATCGGGGAGGGAAGGATATACGAGCAGTACTTC. Protein product: CASSSQLSRGGGIGEGRIYEQYF.

The rearrangement links TRBV30 to TRBJ2-5; TRBD2 agrees at 10 bases. V trimming: 0 bases; J trimming: 5 bases; junction bases outside the gene matches: 9. CDR1 and CDR2 from the germline V gene are GTSNPN and SVGIG (reference sequence). The CDR3 runs to 16 residues. The CDR3 sequence is CAWSVGASGSGETQYF. DNA for the CDR3: TGTGCCTGGAGTGTCGGAGCTAGCGGGAGTGGGGAGACCCAGTACTTC. Full variable domain (rest looked up from reference TRBV30 and TRBJ2-5): SQTIHQWPATLVQPVGSPLSLECTVEGTSNPNLYWYRQAAGRGLQLLFYSVGIGQISSEVPQNLSASRPQDRQFILSSKKLLLSDSGFYLCAWSVGASGSGETQYFGPGTRLLVL.

The chain carries TRBV5-1 and TRBJ2-3; D is unresolved. Looked up from germline, CDR1 is SGHRS and CDR2 is YFSETQ. V was shortened by 2 bases and J by 3 bases, with 13 bases between the two germline ends. CDR3 length: 15 residues. The CDR3 DNA sequence: TGCGCCAGCAGCTTCCAGGCAAGACAAACAGATACGCAGTATTTT. Translating gives CASSFQARQTDTQYF.

The V and J genes are TRBV7-9 and TRBJ1-4; TRBD1 matches at 9 bases. The germline V gene encodes CDR1 SEHNR and CDR2 FQNEAQ (reference sequence). Trimming cost V 5 bases and J 2 bases; bases outside gene matches: 15. The CDR3 spans 19 residues. CDR3 sequence reads: CASSDSTGGGIYTNEKLFF. DNA for the CDR3: TGTGCCAGCAGCGATTCGACAGGGGGAGGAATCTACACTAATGAAAAACTGTTTTTT. The full variable domain, its missing parts supplied by reference TRBV7-9 and TRBJ1-4, is DTGVSQNPRHKITKRGQNVTFRCDPISEHNRLYWYRQTLGQGPEFLTYFQNEAQLEKSRLLSDRFSAERPKGSFSTLEIQRTEQGDSAMYLCASSDSTGGGIYTNEKLFFGSGTQLSVL.

The chain joins TRBV14 to TRBJ1-1; no clear D gene. Between the trimmed V and J ends, which lost 4 bases and 0 bases, there was a span of 15 bases. This CDR3 is built from 16 residues. The germline V gene has CDR1 SGHDN and CDR2 FVKESK. Here the CDR3 reads CASSRLRMGLNTEAFF. The CDR3 DNA is TGTGCCAGCAGCCGATTACGCATGGGGTTGAACACTGAAGCTTTCTTT.

This chain links TRBV30 with TRBJ2-3, with TRBD2 matching over 10 bases. Losses at the gene ends were 5 bases for V and 6 bases for J; bases not matched to a gene: 5. Germline CDR1 GTSNPN, CDR2 SVGIG (reference sequence). CDR3 length equals 13 residues. The CDR3 here is CAWEAGGSDTQYF. In DNA, the CDR3 is TGTGCCTGGGAAGCGGGAGGGTCTGATACGCAGTATTTT.

This chain links TRBV9 with TRBJ2-3, with 7 bases identical to TRBD2. The CDR3 contains 15 residues. Germline loops: CDR1 SGDLS, CDR2 YYNGEE. Trimming at V came to 0 bases and at J to 8 bases, leaving 9 bases not matched to a gene. The CDR3 loop reads CASSVGGRDAGTQYF. The DNA of the CDR3 is TGTGCCAGCAGCGTAGGGGGGAGGGATGCGGGTACGCAGTATTTT.